This TCR beta chain stems from a study of T cells in Graves' hyperthyroidism and ophthalmopathy (dated by TCRdb to about 2019). A note on the overall study: Peripheral blood samples were taken at initial diagnosis, before any treatment was given. An independent validation cohort of around 19 hyperthyroidism patients and over 15 patients who later progressed to ophthalmopathy tested prospective prediction of ophthalmopathy. After blood sampling, hyperthyroidism patients were treated with methimazole at a starting dose of 30 mg daily, and ophthalmopathy patients were treated with high-dose intravenous methylprednisolone. The 85 to 100 discovery patients were randomly split 7:3 into training and test sets. TCR Vbeta CDR3 sequencing of 135 peripheral blood samples (around 45 ophthalmopathy, 70 to 85 hyperthyroidism and approximately 17 progressor patients) is reported in the paper. TCR V-J signatures able to tell the groups apart were searched for in a discovery cohort of 100 patients, of whom around 43 had Graves' ophthalmopathy and about 60 had stable Graves' hyperthyroidism. Thyroid tissue and blood T-cell repertoires from several Graves' hyperthyroidism patients were also compared in the study. On the study overall, not on this receptor specifically: Sample size was not statistically predetermined, and investigators were not blinded to group allocation. In cross-validation, a model built on a 13 V-J signature told ophthalmopathy apart from stable hyperthyroidism with 85% to 90% sensitivity and 81% to 82% specificity, and in testing the same model reached 80%/75%. Most expanded thyroid clonotypes (frequency above 0.001) were also detected in blood, suggesting blood repertoires may reflect thyroid immune responses. In validation, the model predicted progression to ophthalmopathy a median of roughly six months before onset, with roughly 70% sensitivity and 72.22% specificity.

This clonotype occurred many times. Its binding antigen is unknown. Base qualities are not recorded, but no much larger clone differs from it by a single base. Stable Graves' hyperthyroidism was defined as the absence of progression to ophthalmopathy over 18 months of follow-up. Hyperthyroidism patients were newly diagnosed, with disease duration under 2 months, and aged 18 to 65 years. Exclusion was applied to patients with uncontrolled infections, other autoimmune diseases, pregnancy or lactation. Clinical symptoms, serum thyroxine and TRAb, thyroid ultrasound, and orbital computed tomography formed the basis for the diagnoses. Ficoll-Paque density gradient centrifugation was used to isolate PBMCs from 9.5 to 10 ml of fresh peripheral blood. Total RNA was extracted using Trizol reagent, and RNA quality was assessed on an Agilent 2100 Bioanalyzer. CDR1 is given as LGHDT and CDR2 as YNNKEL, both from the germline V gene (reference sequence). Taken from cysteine to phenylalanine, the CDR3 has 15 residues. The kept DNA is CDR3 alone, 45 bases in frame from the first base. Relative to germline, V is 0 bases shorter and J is 4 bases shorter, with 11 bases between their ends.

Amplification of TCR beta CDR3 regions was carried out from RNA transcripts. For the first round of RT-PCR on the TCR CDR3, the HTBI primer set was used together with the Qiagen OneStep RT-PCR kit. The libraries were constructed in a second round of multiplex PCR and then size-selected and purified. Libraries were sequenced paired-end with 100 bp reads on an Illumina HiSeq2000. In the paper's pipeline: SOAPnuke was used to process the raw data, with reads discarded if the reads contained adapters or uncalled bases, had a mean Phred below 15, or lacked an exact constant-primer or identifier match. COPE v1.2.5 was used to merge the high-quality paired reads, and each unique nucleotide sequence was defined as a clonotype. MiTCR v1.1 was used to align clonotypes to the IMGT TRBV, TRBD and TRBJ reference segments. Analysis was restricted to V-J combinations with a frequency above 0.0001, which covered over 98% of repertoires. A TCS score was defined as the ratio between F50 (clonal expansion) and ExV (chaos), using BLOSUM62-based TCRdist between CDR3 peptides within each V-J. Welch's t-statistics and random forest reduced roughly 500 V-J features to about 12, which were used in a naive Bayes classifier (R e1071). The public reads were reanalyzed by TCRdb: fastp trimming at Q25, MiXCR alignment, in-frame beta chains only. Each CDR3 protein gets just one entry, which takes the most common genes and DNA from the rows behind it. The V and J calls and clone size are TCRdb's, not the authors'. The sample includes approximately 370,000 distinct CDR3 sequences, with 15% observed a single time. Clones ranked in the top ten supply approximately 32% of the sample.

The chain links TRBV3-1 with TRBJ2-3; 5 matching bases give a weak D call of TRBD2. The receptor's source is a woman in her 30s with Graves' hyperthyroidism. Sequencing was carried out using blood. The CDR3 in this case is CASSQDLAWPDTQYF. The sequenced DNA is TGTGCCAGCAGCCAAGATCTAGCTTGGCCAGATACGCAGTATTTT.